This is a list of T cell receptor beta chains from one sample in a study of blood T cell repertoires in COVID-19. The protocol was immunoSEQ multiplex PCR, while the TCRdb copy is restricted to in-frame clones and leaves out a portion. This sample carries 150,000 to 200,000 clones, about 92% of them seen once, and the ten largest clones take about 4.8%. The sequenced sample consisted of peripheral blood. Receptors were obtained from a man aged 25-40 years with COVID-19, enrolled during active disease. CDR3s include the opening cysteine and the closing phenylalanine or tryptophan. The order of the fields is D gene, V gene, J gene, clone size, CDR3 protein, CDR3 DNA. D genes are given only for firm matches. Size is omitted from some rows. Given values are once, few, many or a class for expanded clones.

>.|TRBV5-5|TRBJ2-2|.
CASSLQPGLTNTGELFF
TGTGCCAGCAGCCTCCAGCCGGGACTGACGAACACCGGGGAGCTGTTTTTT
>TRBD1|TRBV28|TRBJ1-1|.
CASSLGGTGWTEAFF
TGTGCCAGCAGTTTAGGTGGGACAGGGTGGACTGAAGCTTTCTTT
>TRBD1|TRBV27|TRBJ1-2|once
CASTISRDSGGYTF
TGTGCCAGCACCATATCCCGGGACAGTGGTGGCTACACCTTC
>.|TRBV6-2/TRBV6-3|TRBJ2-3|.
CASSFLRGARTDTQYF
TGTGCCAGCAGTTTCCTTCGGGGGGCGCGCACAGATACGCAGTATTTT
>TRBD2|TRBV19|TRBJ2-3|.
CASSTGLAGGTQYF
TGTGCCAGTAGTACGGGACTAGCGGGAGGTACGCAGTATTTT
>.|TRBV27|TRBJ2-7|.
CASSSPEKFSYEQYF
TGTGCCAGCAGTTCACCCGAGAAGTTCTCCTACGAGCAGTACTTC
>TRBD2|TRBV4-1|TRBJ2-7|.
CASSPAGGPNEQYF
TGCGCCAGCAGCCCCGCGGGAGGGCCGAACGAGCAGTACTTC
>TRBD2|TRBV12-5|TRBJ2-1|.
CASGPGTSLYDEQFF
TGTGCTAGTGGACCCGGGACTAGCCTCTACGATGAGCAGTTCTTC
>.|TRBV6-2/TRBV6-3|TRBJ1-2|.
CASIPSGANYGYTF
TGTGCCAGCATCCCCTCAGGGGCTAACTATGGCTACACCTTC
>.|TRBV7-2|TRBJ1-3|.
CASSRQDYSGNTIYF
TGTGCCAGCAGCAGGCAGGACTACTCTGGAAACACCATATATTTT
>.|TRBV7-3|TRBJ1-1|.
CASSLGGGEAFF
TGTGCCAGCAGCTTAGGTGGAGGTGAAGCTTTCTTT
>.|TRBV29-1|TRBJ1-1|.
CSVEDGGGGTEAFF
TGCAGCGTTGAAGATGGCGGGGGCGGCACTGAAGCTTTCTTT
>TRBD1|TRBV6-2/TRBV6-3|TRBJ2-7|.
CASSFTPGTGLNEQYF
TGTGCCAGCAGCTTCACACCCGGGACAGGGCTCAACGAGCAGTACTTC
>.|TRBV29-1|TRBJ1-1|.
CSVVETANTEAFF
TGCAGCGTTGTCGAGACAGCGAACACTGAAGCTTTCTTT
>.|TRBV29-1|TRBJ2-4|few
CSVRELAKNIQYF
TGCAGCGTTCGAGAACTAGCCAAAAACATTCAGTACTTC
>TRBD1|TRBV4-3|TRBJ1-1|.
CASSSHRGTEAFF
TGCGCCAGCAGCTCTCACAGGGGGACTGAAGCTTTCTTT
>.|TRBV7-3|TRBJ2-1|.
CASSQLSGTYNEQFF
TGTGCCAGCAGCCAGTTGTCAGGGACCTACAATGAGCAGTTCTTC
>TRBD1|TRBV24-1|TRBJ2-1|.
CATSDPKQGAQEQFF
TGTGCCACCAGTGACCCCAAACAGGGGGCGCAAGAGCAGTTCTTC
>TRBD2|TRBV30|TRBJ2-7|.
CAWSAAGEYHEQYF
TGTGCCTGGAGTGCAGCGGGAGAGTACCACGAGCAGTACTTC
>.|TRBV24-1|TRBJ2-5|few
CATSGGQGGRETQYF
TGTGCCACCAGTGGGGGTCAGGGGGGTCGGGAGACCCAGTACTTC
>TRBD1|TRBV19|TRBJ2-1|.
CASNSGGSYNEQFF
TGTGCCAGTAATTCAGGGGGCTCCTACAATGAGCAGTTCTTC
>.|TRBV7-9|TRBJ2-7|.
CASSPPYGRGREQYF
TGTGCCAGCAGCCCACCATATGGCCGCGGGCGGGAGCAGTACTTC
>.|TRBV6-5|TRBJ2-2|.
CASSNRRTGELFF
TGTGCCAGCAGCAATCGCCGGACCGGGGAGCTGTTTTTT
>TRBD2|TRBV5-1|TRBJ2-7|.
CASSPGTTYEQYF
TGCGCCAGCAGCCCGGGGACTACCTACGAGCAGTACTTC
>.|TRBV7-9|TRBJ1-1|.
CASTPSWLGRTVNTEAFF
TGTGCCAGCACCCCTTCGTGGTTGGGTCGGACAGTTAACACTGAAGCTTTCTTT
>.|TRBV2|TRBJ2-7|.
CASSLYREQYEQYF
TGTGCCAGCAGTCTTTACCGGGAGCAATACGAGCAGTACTTC
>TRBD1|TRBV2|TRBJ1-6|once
CASSDDSGGPLHF
TGTGCCAGCAGTGACGATTCAGGGGGGCCCCTCCACTTT
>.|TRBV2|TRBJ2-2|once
CASRVLRVTGELFF
TGTGCCAGCAGGGTACTCAGGGTTACCGGGGAGCTGTTTTTT
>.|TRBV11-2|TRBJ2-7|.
CASSSLRYSYEQYF
TGTGCCAGCAGCTCCCTACGCTACTCCTACGAGCAGTACTTC
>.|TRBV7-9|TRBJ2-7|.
CASSLDTYEQYF
TGTGCCAGCAGCTTGGACACCTACGAGCAGTACTTC
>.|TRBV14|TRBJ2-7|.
CASSQGITLTGTRFSYEQYF
TGTGCCAGCAGCCAAGGAATCACCCTCACCGGGACACGATTCTCCTACGAGCAGTACTTC
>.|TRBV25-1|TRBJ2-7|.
CASSEYGFSYEQYF
TGTGCCAGCAGTGAATACGGGTTCTCCTACGAGCAGTACTTC
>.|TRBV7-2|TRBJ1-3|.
CASSLARGNTIYF
TGTGCCAGCAGCTTAGCCAGGGGAAACACCATATATTTT
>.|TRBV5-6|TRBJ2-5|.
CASSLRLQGRETQYF
TGTGCCAGCAGCTTAAGGCTACAGGGTAGGGAGACCCAGTACTTC
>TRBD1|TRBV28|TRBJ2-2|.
CASSEQGRSFLRELFF
TGTGCCAGCAGTGAACAGGGGCGAAGTTTCCTGCGGGAGCTGTTTTTT
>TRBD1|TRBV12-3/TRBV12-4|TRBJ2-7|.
CASSKDREQYF
TGTGCCAGCAGTAAGGACAGGGAGCAGTACTTC
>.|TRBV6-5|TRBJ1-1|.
CASSLSGKFRGEAFF
TGTGCCAGCAGCCTATCGGGCAAATTCAGGGGTGAAGCTTTCTTT